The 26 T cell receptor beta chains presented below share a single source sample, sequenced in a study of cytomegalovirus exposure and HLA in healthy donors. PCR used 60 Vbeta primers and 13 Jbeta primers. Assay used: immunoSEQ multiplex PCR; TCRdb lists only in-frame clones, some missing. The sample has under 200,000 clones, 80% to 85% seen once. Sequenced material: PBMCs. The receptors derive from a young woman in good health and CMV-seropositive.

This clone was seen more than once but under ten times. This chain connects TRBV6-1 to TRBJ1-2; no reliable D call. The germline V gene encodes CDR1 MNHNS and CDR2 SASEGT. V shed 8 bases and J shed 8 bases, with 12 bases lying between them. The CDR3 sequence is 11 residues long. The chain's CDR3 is CASRSEVGYTF. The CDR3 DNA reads TGTGCCAGCCGTTCGGAGGTCGGCTACACCTTC.

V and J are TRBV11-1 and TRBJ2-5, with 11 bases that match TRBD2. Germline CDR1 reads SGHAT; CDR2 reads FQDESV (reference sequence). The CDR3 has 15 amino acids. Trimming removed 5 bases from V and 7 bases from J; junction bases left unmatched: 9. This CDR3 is CASSTVTSGEGTQYF. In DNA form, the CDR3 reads TGTGCCAGCAGCACCGTGACTAGCGGGGAAGGGACCCAGTACTTC.

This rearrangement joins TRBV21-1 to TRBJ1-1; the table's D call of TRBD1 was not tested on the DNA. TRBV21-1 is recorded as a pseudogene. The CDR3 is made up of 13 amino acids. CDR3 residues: CASLGTRNTEAFF. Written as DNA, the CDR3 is TGTGCCAGTCTGGGCACCCGGAACACTGAAGCTTTCTTT.

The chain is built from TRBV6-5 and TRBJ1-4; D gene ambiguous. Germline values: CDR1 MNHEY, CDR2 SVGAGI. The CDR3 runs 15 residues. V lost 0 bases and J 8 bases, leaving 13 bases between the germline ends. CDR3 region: CASSYSYTTGEKLFF. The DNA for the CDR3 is TGTGCCAGCAGTTACTCTTACACTACCGGCGAAAAACTGTTTTTT.

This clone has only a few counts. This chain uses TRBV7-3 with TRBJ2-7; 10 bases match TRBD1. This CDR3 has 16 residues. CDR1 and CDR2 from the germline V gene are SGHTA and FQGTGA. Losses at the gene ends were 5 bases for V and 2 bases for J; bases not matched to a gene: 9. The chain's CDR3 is CASSISGTGVAYEQYV. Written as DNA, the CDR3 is TGTGCCAGCAGCATCTCCGGGACAGGGGTGGCCTACGAGCAGTACGTC.

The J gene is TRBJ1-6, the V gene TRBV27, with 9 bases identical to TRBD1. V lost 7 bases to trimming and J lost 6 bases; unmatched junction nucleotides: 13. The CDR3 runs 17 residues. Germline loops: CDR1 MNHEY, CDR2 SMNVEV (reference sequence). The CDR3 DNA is TGTGCCAGCACAAACGAACCCCACAGGGGGCCTAATTCACCCCTCCACTTT. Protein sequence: CASTNEPHRGPNSPLHF.

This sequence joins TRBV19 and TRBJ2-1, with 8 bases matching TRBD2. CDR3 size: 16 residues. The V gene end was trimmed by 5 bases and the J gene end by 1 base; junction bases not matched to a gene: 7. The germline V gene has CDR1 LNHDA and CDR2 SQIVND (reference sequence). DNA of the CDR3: TGTGCCAGTAGTGACCGGGGGGGCTTTTCCTACAATGAGCAGTTCTTC. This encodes CASSDRGGFSYNEQFF.

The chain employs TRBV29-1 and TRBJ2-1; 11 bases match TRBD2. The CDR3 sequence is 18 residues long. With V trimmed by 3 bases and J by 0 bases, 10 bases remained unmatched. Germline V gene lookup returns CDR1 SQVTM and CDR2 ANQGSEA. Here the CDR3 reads CSVDLAGGNLVSYNEQFF. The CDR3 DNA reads TGCAGCGTTGACCTAGCGGGGGGCAACTTAGTCTCCTACAATGAGCAGTTCTTC.

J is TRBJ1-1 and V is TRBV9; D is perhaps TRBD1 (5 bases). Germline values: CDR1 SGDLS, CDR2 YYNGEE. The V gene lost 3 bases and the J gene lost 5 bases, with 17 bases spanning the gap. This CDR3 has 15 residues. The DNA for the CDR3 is TGTGCCAGCAGCGACTCGGCACAGGCGACTACTGAAGCTTTCTTT. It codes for CASSDSAQATTEAFF.

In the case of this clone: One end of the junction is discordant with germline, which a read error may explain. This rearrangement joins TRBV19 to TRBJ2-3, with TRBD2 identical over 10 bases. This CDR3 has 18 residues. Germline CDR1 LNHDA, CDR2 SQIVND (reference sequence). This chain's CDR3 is CAGSIIAGGSGDTDTQYF. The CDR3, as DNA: TGTGCCGGTAGTATCATAGCGGGGGGTTCAGGGGACACAGATACGCAGTATTTT.

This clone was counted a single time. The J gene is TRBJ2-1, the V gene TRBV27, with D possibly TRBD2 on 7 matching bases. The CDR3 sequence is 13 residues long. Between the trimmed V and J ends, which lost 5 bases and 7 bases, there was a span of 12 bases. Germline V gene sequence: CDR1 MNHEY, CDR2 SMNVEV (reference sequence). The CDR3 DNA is TGTGCCAGCAGTCCCGGGGGGCTTAATGAGCAGTTCTTC. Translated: CASSPGGLNEQFF.

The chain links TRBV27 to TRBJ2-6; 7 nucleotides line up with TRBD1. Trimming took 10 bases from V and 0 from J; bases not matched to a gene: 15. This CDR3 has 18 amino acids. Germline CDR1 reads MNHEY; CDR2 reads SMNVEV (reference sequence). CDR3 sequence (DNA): TGTGCCACCGGGGTAAGACAGGGTAGTCTCTCTGGGGCCAACGTCCTGACTTTC. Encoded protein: CATGVRQGSLSGANVLTF.

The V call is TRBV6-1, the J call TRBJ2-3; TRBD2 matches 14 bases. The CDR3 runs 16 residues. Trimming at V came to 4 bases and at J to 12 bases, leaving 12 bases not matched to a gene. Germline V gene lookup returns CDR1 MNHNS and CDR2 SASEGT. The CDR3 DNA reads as TGTGCCAGCAGTGCCTCGGCGACTAGCGGGGGGGAATCACAGTATTTT. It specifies CASSASATSGGESQYF.

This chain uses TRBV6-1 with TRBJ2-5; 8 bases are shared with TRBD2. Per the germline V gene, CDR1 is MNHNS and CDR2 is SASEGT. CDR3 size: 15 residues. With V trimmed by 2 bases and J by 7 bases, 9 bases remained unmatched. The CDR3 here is CASSELRGLAGTQYF. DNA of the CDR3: TGTGCCAGCAGTGAACTAAGAGGACTAGCTGGGACCCAGTACTTC.

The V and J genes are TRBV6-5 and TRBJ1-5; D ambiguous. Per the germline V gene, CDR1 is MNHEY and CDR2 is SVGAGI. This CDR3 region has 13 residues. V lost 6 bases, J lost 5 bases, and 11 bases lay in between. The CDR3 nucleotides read TGTGCCAGCAGCAACGGAGCCTATCAGCCCCAGCATTTT. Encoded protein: CASSNGAYQPQHF.

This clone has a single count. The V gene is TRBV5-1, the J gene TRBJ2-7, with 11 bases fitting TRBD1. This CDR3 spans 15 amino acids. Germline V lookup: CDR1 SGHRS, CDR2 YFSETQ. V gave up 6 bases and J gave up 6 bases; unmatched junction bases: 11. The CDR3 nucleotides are TGCGCCAGCATCCCCAGTCCGGGACAGGGGGTCGAGCAGTACTTC. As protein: CASIPSPGQGVEQYF.

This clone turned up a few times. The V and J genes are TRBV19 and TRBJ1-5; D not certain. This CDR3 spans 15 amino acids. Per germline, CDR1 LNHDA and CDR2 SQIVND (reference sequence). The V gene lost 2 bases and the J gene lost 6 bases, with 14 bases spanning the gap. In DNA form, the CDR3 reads TGTGCCAGTAGTATAATACGTCTCGGCGGTCAGCCCCAGCATTTT. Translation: CASSIIRLGGQPQHF.

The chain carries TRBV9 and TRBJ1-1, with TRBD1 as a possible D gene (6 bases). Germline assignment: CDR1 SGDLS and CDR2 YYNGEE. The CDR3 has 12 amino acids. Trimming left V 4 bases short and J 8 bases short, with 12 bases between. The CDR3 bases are TGTGCCAGCAGCAAAGACAGGAACGAAGCTTTCTTT. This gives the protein CASSKDRNEAFF.

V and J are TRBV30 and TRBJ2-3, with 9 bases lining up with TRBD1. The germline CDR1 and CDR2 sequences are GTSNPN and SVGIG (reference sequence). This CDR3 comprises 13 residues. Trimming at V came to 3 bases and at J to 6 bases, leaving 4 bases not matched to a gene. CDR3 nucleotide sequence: TGTGCCTGGAGCTGGACAGGGGCCGATACGCAGTATTTT. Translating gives CAWSWTGADTQYF.

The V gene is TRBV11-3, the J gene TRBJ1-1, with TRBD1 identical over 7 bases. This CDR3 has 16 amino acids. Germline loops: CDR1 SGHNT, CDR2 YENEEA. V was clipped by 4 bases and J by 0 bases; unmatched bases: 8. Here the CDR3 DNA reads TGTGCCAGCAGCTCTTCGACAGGGTGGTTGAACACTGAAGCTTTCTTT. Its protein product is CASSSSTGWLNTEAFF.

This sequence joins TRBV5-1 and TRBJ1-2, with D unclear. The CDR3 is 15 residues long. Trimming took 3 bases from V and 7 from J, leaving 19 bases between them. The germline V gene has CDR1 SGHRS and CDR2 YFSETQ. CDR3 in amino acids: CASSYPGSSGIGYTF. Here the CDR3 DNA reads TGCGCCAGCAGCTACCCGGGGAGTTCTGGAATTGGCTACACCTTC.

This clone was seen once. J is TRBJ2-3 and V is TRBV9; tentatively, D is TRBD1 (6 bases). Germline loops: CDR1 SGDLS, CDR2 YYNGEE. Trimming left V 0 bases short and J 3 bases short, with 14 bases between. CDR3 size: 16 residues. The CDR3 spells CASSVGGRGTTDTQYF. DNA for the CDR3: TGTGCCAGCAGCGTAGGCGGCAGGGGAACGACAGATACGCAGTATTTT.

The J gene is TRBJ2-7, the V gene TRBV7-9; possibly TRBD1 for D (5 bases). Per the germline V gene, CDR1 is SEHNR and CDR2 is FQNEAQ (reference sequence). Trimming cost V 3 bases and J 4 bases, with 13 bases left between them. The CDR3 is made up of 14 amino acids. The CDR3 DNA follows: TGTGCCAGCAGCTTGGATGGGGCGAAGTACGAGCAGTACTTC. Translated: CASSLDGAKYEQYF.

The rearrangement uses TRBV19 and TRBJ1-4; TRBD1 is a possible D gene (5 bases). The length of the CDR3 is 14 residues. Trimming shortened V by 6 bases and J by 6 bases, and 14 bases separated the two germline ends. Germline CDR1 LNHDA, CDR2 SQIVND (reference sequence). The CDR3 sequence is CASRQGEAYEKLFF. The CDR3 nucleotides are TGTGCCAGTAGGCAGGGTGAGGCGTATGAAAAACTGTTTTTT.

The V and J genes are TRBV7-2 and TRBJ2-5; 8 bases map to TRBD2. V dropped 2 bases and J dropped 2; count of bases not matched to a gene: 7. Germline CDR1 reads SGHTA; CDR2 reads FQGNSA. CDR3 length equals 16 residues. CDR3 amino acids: CASSLNSGGGQETQYF. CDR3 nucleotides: TGTGCCAGCAGCTTAAATTCCGGGGGGGGACAAGAGACCCAGTACTTC.

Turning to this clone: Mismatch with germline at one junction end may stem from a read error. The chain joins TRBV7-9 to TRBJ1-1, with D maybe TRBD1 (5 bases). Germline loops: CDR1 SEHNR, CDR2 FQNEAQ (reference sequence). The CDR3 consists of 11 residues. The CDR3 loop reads CSSSFSGEAFF. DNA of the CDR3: TGTTCCAGCAGCTTCTCAGGGGAAGCTTTCTTT.